This T cell receptor (beta chain) is from a study of shared clonotypes between healthy human individuals. Findings of the study overall: Investigators expected sequencing depth to affect clonotype sharing among donors. Only blood samples were collected, and tissue repertoires likely differ.

V was shortened by 10 bases and J by 0 bases, with 10 bases between the two germline ends. The V gene's germline CDR1 is SGHTA and CDR2 FQGNSA. There are 13 residues in the CDR3. About this clone: The antigen remains unidentified.

A deep-level run was used for the assay. Profiled with immunoSEQ multiplex PCR; TCRdb holds only in-frame clones, not every one. The sample consists of some 2 million clones, over 85% of them appearing once. The sequencing input was naive CD4+ T cells sorted from blood. The subset is: CD45RA+ positively selected. The sequence was obtained from a man between 18 and 29 years old in good health. The rearrangement links TRBV7-2 to TRBJ1-5, with D possibly being TRBD1 (5 bases). The CDR3 region is CAITRVSNQPQHF. CDR3 nucleotides: TGTGCCATCACCAGGGTTAGCAATCAGCCCCAGCATTTT.